One TCR beta chain is described in this entry. What this receptor recognizes is not known. No much larger clone exists at a distance of one base, and base qualities are not known. The sample originates from a study of human T cells and chemical hapten exposure (dated by TCRdb to the early 2020s). Concerning the study at large: For sensitization, 2% DPC in acetone was applied to an approximately 2 cm by approximately 2 cm area of upper inner arm skin. Patients additionally received weekly therapeutic DPC doses to the scalp throughout the roughly 23-week study period. Patch tests used Finn chambers with 0.01% DPC on the upper back, scored after 6 days by International Contact Dermatitis Research Group standards. Most of the patients in the cohort were female, and the cohort covered alopecia areata with under or over 50% scalp involvement, alopecia totalis and alopecia universalis. The libraries were sequenced as a pool, and the TCR yield per sample differed mostly because of small variations in library volumes within the pool. Peripheral blood TCR repertoire changes were tracked in vivo in alopecia patients during primary and secondary sensitization to the hapten diphenylcyclopropenone (DPC). Blood was sampled from patients pre-sensitization (week 0) and at 2, 6 and about 24 weeks after DPC sensitization. For TCR sequencing, blood came from approximately 29 alopecia patients at anywhere from one to four time points (pre-sensitization, 2, 6 and 24 weeks).

The time point label here, explained by the study, means: patch test 2, 6 weeks after DPC sensitization. Sample treatment or condition, as interpreted from the label and publication: therapeutic diphenylcyclopropenone sensitization with weekly scalp DPC. At each patch-test visit, blood was drawn before the patch test was applied. Eligible patients were aged 18 to 70, diagnosed with alopecia, deemed suitable for DPC therapy, and excluded if pregnant. Total RNA was extracted from unfractionated whole blood collected in Tempus Blood RNA tubes. Receptor amplification or capture employed RACE. TCRdb names NextSeq 500 as the instrument used. Library preparation attached unique molecular identifiers to individual cDNA molecules for quantitative, reproducible TCR counting. Each blood RNA sample was used to sequence both TCR alpha and TCR beta chains. The study's own analysis went as follows. The median number of TCRs per sample was approximately 93,000, ranging from about 20,000 to 750,000. The Decombinator software suite was used to annotate V, J and CDR3 in the TCR reads. For PS versus PT1 abundance plots, all samples were subsampled to the same number of TCRs (28,000). Expanded TCRs were defined as absent before sensitization and observed at least eight times at the 2-week time point. TCRdb reworked the public reads: Q25 trimming with fastp, MiXCR clone assembly, productive beta chains retained. Each entry is one CDR3 protein sequence, shown with its most common DNA and genes. The V and J calls and clone size come from TCRdb's table, not from the authors' own analysis. Counted in this sample were about 89,000 distinct CDR3 sequences; approximately 11% of them appeared once. Roughly 2.3% of the sample is taken by the ten largest.

What the work shows at the level of the full study, not this receptor alone: Expanded TCRs formed significantly more large CDR3 similarity clusters than pre-sensitization or healthy control sets, consistent with antigen-driven responses. After repeated subsampling, the strength of the expansion versus patch-test correlation and the threshold at which it became significant changed. The number of PT1 expanded TCRs positively correlated with patch test score, significant at thresholds 8, 16 and 32 but not 4. All patients had alopecia, a presumed autoimmune disease, so their immune response might differ from that of healthy individuals. DPC sensitization did not change the number of TCRs with a frequency above 1 in 1000, and there was no evidence of changes in global repertoire structure.

At the junction V is shortened by 5 bases and J by 5 bases; bases outside the gene matches: 7. Spanning cysteine to phenylalanine, the CDR3 consists of 14 amino acids. Left in the record is the CDR3 DNA by itself, 42 bases read in frame from the first base. CDR1 and CDR2 are read off the germline V gene as SGHRS and YFSETQ. This receptor was taken from a man between 35 and 55 years old with alopecia areata. Some clones in this sample may be carry-over from other donors' samples. The chain couples TRBV5-1 to TRBJ2-5, with 9 bases in between that match TRBD2. This material consisted of whole blood, taken in connection with sensitization to the hapten diphenylcyclopropenone (DPC). The CDR3 protein: CASSPGSGRETQYF. The DNA sequence is given as TGCGCCAGCAGTCCAGGAAGCGGGAGGGAGACCCAGTACTTC.